Here is one T cell receptor beta chain with its context. It lacks a known antigen. Base qualities were left out, and no much larger clone turns up one base away. At diagnosis, tumor, uninvolved tumor-adjacent lung and peripheral blood were collected and then preserved as a mix of FFPE and fresh-frozen material. For TCR repertoire profiling, the blood samples were analyzed as peripheral blood mononuclear cells. The CDR3 contains 13 residues, cysteine and phenylalanine counted. Only CDR3 DNA is held: 39 bases, read in frame from base 1. According to the germline V gene, CDR1 reads ENHRY and CDR2 reads SYGVKD. Trimming at the junction amounts to 3 bases on V and 7 bases on J, and the germline ends lie 12 bases apart. The data are from a study of T cells in localized non-small cell lung cancer (dated by TCRdb to about 2020). Some background on the complete study: The study examined T cell repertoires in under 300 patients with early-stage NSCLC and compared tumors with uninvolved tumor-adjacent lungs. The cohort comprised around 250 treatment-naïve NSCLC patients with resected, localized lung tumors. Of the NSCLC patients, 120 to 150 were male and around 97 were female, and the mean age was about 69 years.

TCR beta CDR3 regions were sequenced from DNA using the immunoSEQ Assay. The authors' analysis ran thus. T cell density was computed as TCR beta template counts normalized to usable DNA estimated by amplifying housekeeping genes. Richness was estimated using the preseqR package, with extrapolation to 400,000 templates for PBMC samples and to 120,000 templates for tissue samples. Clonality was defined by subtracting Pielou's evenness from one. To identify tissue-enriched TCRs, differential abundance testing was run on productive amino-acid clonotypes with a minimum total count of 5 and an alpha of 0.1. Repertoire overlap between compartments was quantified with the Jaccard Index and Morisita Overlap Index. TCR beta CDR3s were clustered by GLIPH together with public tetramer-defined viral CDR3s, and at least three viral sequences plus V-gene enrichment were required for viral motifs. TCRdb's version of the immuneACCESS table is confined to in-frame rearrangements and falls short of the full clone set. An unresolved V gene accounts for under half of the shortfall where checked; the remainder is of unknown origin. For V, J and clone size, that table is used; D and trimming come from the DNA. This sample holds 25,000 to 35,000 clones; 84% were observed only once. In total, the top ten clones hold 5% to 6.5% of the sample.

The paper's findings and limits, for the study overall: Higher blood T cell density associated with longer overall survival, while higher adjacent-lung clonality associated with shorter survival. Because of the exploratory design, TCR variables were selected using unadjusted p-values without false-discovery rate correction. The highest T cell clonality was observed in uninvolved tumor-adjacent lung, where clonality exceeded that of tumor, suggesting that antigenic responses were more focused in uninvolved tumor-adjacent lung. A median of around 57 of the top 100 tumor clones were detected in paired uninvolved adjacent lung, and around 27 of these tumor clones were also found among the top 100 clones of the paired uninvolved adjacent lung. Because multi-region tumor sequencing was not performed, intratumor heterogeneity could not be ruled out.

This receptor was identified in a man aged 40 to 69 with stage III lung adenocarcinoma. The rearranged segments are TRBV10-3 and TRBJ1-2, with no reliable assignment of the D segment. The sequenced sample was peripheral blood mononuclear cells, obtained before any cancer treatment. Here is the DNA: TGTGCCATCAGTGATCGGGCGGGCGGTGGCTACACCTTC. Its translation reads: CAISDRAGGGYTF.